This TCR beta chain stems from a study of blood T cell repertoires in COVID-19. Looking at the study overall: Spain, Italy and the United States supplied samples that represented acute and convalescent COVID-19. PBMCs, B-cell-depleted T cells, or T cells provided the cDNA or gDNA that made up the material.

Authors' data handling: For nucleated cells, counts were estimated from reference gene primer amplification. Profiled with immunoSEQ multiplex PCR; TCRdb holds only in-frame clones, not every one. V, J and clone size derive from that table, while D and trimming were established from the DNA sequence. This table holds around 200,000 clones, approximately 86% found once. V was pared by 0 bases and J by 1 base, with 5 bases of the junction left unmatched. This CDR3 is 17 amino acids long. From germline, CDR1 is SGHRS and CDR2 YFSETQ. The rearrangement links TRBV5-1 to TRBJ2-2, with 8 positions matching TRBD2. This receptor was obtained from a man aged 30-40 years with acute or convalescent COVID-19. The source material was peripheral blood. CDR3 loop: CASSLAVRGVNTGELFF. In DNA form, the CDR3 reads TGCGCCAGCAGCTTGGCCGTGCGGGGGGTGAACACCGGGGAGCTGTTTTTT. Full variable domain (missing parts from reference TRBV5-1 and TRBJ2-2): KAGVTQTPRYLIKTRGQQVTLSCSPISGHRSVSWYQQTPGQGLQFLFEYFSETQRNKGNFPGRFSGRQFSNSRSEMNVSTLELGDSALYLCASSLAVRGVNTGELFFGEGSRLTVL.